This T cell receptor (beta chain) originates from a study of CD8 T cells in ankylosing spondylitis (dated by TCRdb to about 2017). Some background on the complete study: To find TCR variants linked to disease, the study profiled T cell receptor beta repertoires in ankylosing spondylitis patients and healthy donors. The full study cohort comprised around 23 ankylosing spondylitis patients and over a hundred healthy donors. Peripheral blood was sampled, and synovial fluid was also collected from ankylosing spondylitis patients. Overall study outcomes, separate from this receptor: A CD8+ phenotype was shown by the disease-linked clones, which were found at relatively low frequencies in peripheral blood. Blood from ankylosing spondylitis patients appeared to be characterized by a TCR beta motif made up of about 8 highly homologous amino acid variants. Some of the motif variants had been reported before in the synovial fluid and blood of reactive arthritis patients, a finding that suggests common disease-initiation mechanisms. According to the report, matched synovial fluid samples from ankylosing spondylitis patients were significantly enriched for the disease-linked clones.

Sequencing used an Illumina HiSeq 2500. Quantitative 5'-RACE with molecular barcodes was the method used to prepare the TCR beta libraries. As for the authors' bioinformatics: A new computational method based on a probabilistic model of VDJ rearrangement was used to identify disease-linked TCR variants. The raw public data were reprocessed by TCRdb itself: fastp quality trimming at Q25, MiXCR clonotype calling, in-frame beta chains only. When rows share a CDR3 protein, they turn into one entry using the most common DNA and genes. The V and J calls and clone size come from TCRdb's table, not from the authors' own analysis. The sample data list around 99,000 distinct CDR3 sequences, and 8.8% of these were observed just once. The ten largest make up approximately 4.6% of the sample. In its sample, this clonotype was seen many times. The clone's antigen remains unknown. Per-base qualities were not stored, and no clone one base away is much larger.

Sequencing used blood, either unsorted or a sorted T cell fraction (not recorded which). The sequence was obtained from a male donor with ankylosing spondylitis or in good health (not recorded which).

The CDR3 amino acid sequence is: CASSVDLRAYNEQFF. The sequence in DNA is TGTGCCAGCAGCGTAGATCTCAGGGCTTACAATGAGCAGTTCTTC. The rearranged chain carries TRBV9 and TRBJ2-1; matching of 5 bases hints at TRBD1 as the D gene. Its CDR3 holds 15 amino acids, cysteine through phenylalanine. Left in the record is the CDR3 DNA by itself, 45 bases read in frame from the first base. CDR1 and CDR2 (SGDLS, YYNGEE) derive from the germline V gene. V is reduced by 0 bases and J by 4 bases, leaving a spacing of 11 bases between them.